This entry describes one TCR beta chain. Version v3.0 of the immunoSEQ assay was performed at survey level. Only in-frame clones appear in the TCRdb table, and some are missing; sequencing was by immunoSEQ multiplex PCR. The sample records about 12,000 clones, 82% being singletons. The entry originates in a study of long-term antiretroviral therapy in people with HIV. CDR1 and CDR2 from the germline V gene are SGDLS and YYNGEE. The germline V and J ends were trimmed by 0 bases and 14 bases, with 14 bases remaining between them. This CDR3 has 13 amino acids. The receptor's source is a man between 50 and 59 years old with HIV. The sequencing here drew on unsorted PBMCs, taken around 8.2 years after starting antiretroviral therapy. The chain joins TRBV9 to TRBJ1-4, with unresolved D. The CDR3 sequence: CASSVAPGFGLFF. Written as DNA, the CDR3 is TGTGCCAGCAGCGTAGCTCCTGGTTTTGGGCTGTTTTTT.